Each of the 11 T cell receptor beta chains below was sequenced from the same sample in a study of T cells in women clearing cervical HPV infection. Some clones are missing from TCRdb's copy, which holds only in-frame ones; the method was immunoSEQ multiplex PCR. Here the sample table reports about 36,000 clones. Sequenced material: blood buffy coat. The receptors were gathered from a woman between 18 and 70 years old with a cervical HPV16 infection that either progressed to CIN3+ or cleared (not recorded which).

About this clone: The read ends 3 residues before the CDR3 terminus; that terminus is restored from the germline J gene. The V call is TRBV5-1, the J call TRBJ1-5; 7 bases fit TRBD1. The germline V gene encodes CDR1 SGHRS and CDR2 YFSETQ. The CDR3 length is 14 residues. V was pared by 3 bases and J by 5 bases, with 5 bases of the junction left unmatched. The CDR3 region is CASSSGTADQPQHF. The CDR3 DNA, read in part, is TGCGCCAGCAGCTCCGGGACAGCCGATCAGCCC.

Note on this clone: Read data end 3 residues before the CDR3 end; the end is taken from the germline J gene. This chain connects TRBV5-1 to TRBJ1-1, with unresolved D. The CDR3 runs to 12 residues. Germline CDR1 and CDR2: SGHRS and YFSETQ. V was cut by 7 bases and J by 4 bases, with 11 bases left in between. The sequenced CDR3 bases are TGCGCCAGCCCAACAACGGGCACTGAA. Its protein is CASPTTGTE. The whole CDR3 protein reads CASPTTGTEAFF.

About this clone itself: The read finishes 3 residues shy of the CDR3 end, and the germline J gene is used to complete it. The V and J genes are TRBV29-1 and TRBJ2-4, with a possible D match to TRBD2 (5 bases). Trimming took off 4 bases at V and 0 bases at J, with 19 bases between the two ends. This CDR3 comprises 17 residues. Germline V gene sequence: CDR1 SQVTM, CDR2 ANQGSEA. The DNA read from the CDR3 is TGCAGCGTTGTCCTGGCCGACTATACATTAGCCAAAAACATT. Its translation is CSVVLADYTLAKNI. The entire CDR3 sequence reads CSVVLADYTLAKNIQYF.

A remark on this clone: The CDR3 is cut off 3 residues early in the read; its end comes from the germline J gene. The gene calls are TRBV2 and TRBJ2-5, with 7 nucleotides matching TRBD1. V lost 6 bases and J lost 3; bases outside the gene matches: 7. The CDR3 totals 14 residues. CDR1 SNHLY and CDR2 FYNNEI come from the germline V gene. The sequenced part of the CDR3 DNA is TGTGCCAGCAGCCTGGGACAGACAGAAGAGACC. Its protein is CASSLGQTEET. The complete CDR3 protein is CASSLGQTEETQYF.

Details on this clone: The CDR3 end lies 3 residues beyond the end of the read and is filled in from the germline J gene. The rearrangement joins TRBV20-1 to TRBJ2-3, with 11 nucleotides matching TRBD2. Germline V gene data show CDR1 as DFQATT and CDR2 as SNEGSKA (reference sequence). The CDR3 is 13 amino acids. The covered CDR3 bases are TGCAGTGCTAGAGAGACTAGCGGGGAGACG. It yields the protein CSARETSGET. The entire CDR3 reads CSARETSGETQYF.

Of note for this clone: The read falls 3 residues short of the CDR3 end, and the missing part is taken from the germline J gene. V is TRBV19 and J is TRBJ1-5, with D possibly matching TRBD1 (6 bases). V was shortened by 5 bases and J by 0 bases, with 20 bases between the two germline ends. CDR3 length equals 18 residues. The germline V gene encodes CDR1 LNHDA and CDR2 SQIVND (reference sequence). The sequenced part of the CDR3 DNA is TGTGCCAGTAGTGTTGGGAACCCTCGGGGGGCTAGCAATCAGCCC. This translates into CASSVGNPRGASNQP. The whole CDR3 sequence reads CASSVGNPRGASNQPQHF. The variable domain in full, completed from reference TRBV19 and TRBJ1-5, reads DGGITQSPKYLFRKEGQNVTLSCEQNLNHDAMYWYRQDPGQGLRLIYYSQIVNDFQKGDIAEGYSVSREKKESFPLTVTSAQKNPTAFYLCASSVGNPRGASNQPQHFGDGTRLSIL.

About this clone: The read gets to within 3 residues of the CDR3 end, and the germline J gene fills in the rest. The chain is built from TRBV6-2 or TRBV6-3 and TRBJ2-5; a weak D match, TRBD1 (6 bases). CDR1 and CDR2 (germline): MNHEY, SVGEGT. The ends were cut back, 6 bases at V and 5 bases at J, with 13 bases in the middle. The CDR3 covers 13 residues. The CDR3 DNA, read in part, is TGTGCCAGCAGCAGACAGGTTGCGGAGACC. Translating gives CASSRQVAET. From start to end, the CDR3 is CASSRQVAETQYF.

Comments on this clone: The read terminates 3 residues before the CDR3 end, so the remaining end is supplied by the germline J gene. The chain has TRBV10-1 and TRBJ2-2; D is uncertain. Germline V gives CDR1 WNHNN, CDR2 SYGVQD (reference sequence). Trimming took off 1 base at V and 1 base at J, with 13 bases between the two ends. This CDR3 region has 17 residues. Here the CDR3 reads CASSEFPGAKNTGELFF. Incomplete CDR3 DNA: TGCGCCAGCAGTGAGTTCCCCGGTGCCAAGAACACCGGGGAG.

Concerning this clone: The read ends 3 residues shy of where the CDR3 ends; the end is completed using the germline J gene. This chain joins TRBV28 and TRBJ2-7; 7 nucleotides agree with TRBD2. The V segment lost 6 bases and the J segment 5 bases; nucleotides outside the gene matches: 13. The CDR3 runs to 15 residues. Germline values: CDR1 MDHEN, CDR2 SYDVKM. The CDR3: CASRPPTSLYHEQYF. The sequenced CDR3 bases are TGTGCCAGCAGACCCCCGACTAGCCTCTATCACGAG.

Regarding this clone: With the read ending 3 residues before the CDR3 end, the germline J gene is used to fill in that end. The chain recombines TRBV5-1 with TRBJ2-2; 7 bases agree with TRBD1. Germline CDR1 is SGHRS and CDR2 is YFSETQ. The J segment lost 1 base and the V segment lost 4 bases, leaving 13 bases of the junction unmatched. This CDR3 comprises 18 residues. The CDR3 bases that were read are TGCGCCAGCAGCCTCGAAAGCCCCGGGACAGTGAACACCGGGGAG. Translated, it gives CASSLESPGTVNTGE. The CDR3 as a whole reads CASSLESPGTVNTGELFF.

Note on this clone: The read halts 3 residues ahead of the CDR3 end, with the missing end drawn from the germline J gene. The chain employs TRBV11-2 and TRBJ2-7; 9 bases map to TRBD1. The germline CDR1 and CDR2 sequences are SGHAT and FQNNGV. CDR3 length: 15 residues. V shed 5 bases, J shed 3 bases, and the junction held 8 bases outside the gene matches. The part of the CDR3 DNA that was read is TGTGCCAGCAGCCCAGCGGGACAGGGTATCTACGAG. Its protein product is CASSPAGQGIYE. The CDR3 in its entirety is CASSPAGQGIYEQYF.